A selection of T cell receptor beta chains follows, all from one sample in a study of blood T cell repertoires in COVID-19. The protocol was immunoSEQ multiplex PCR, while the TCRdb copy is restricted to in-frame clones and leaves out a portion. The sample holds 250,000 or so clones; roughly nine tenths are singletons and the top ten take approximately 4.6%. The sequenced sample was peripheral blood. Receptor source: a middle-aged woman who had recovered from COVID-19. Each CDR3 is given with its conserved first and last residue. D genes are given only for firm matches. Only part of the rows carry a size: once, few, many, or a class if the clone is expanded.

clone_size,d_call,v_call,j_call,cdr3_aa,cdr3_nt
-,-,TRBV9,TRBJ2-3,CASSVGFVQRGSATSRTDTQYF,TGTGCCAGCAGCGTAGGCTTTGTTCAGAGGGGGTCTGCGACTAGCCGCACAGATACGCAGTATTTT
few,TRBD1,TRBV5-4,TRBJ2-7,CASSLPGQGSHEQYF,TGTGCCAGCAGCTTACCAGGACAGGGGTCCCACGAGCAGTACTTC
-,TRBD2,TRBV11-2,TRBJ2-5,CASSLGTSGSWETQYF,TGTGCCAGCAGCTTGGGGACTAGCGGGAGCTGGGAGACCCAGTACTTC
-,-,TRBV6-5,TRBJ1-4,CASRTGGNNEKLFF,TGTGCCAGCAGGACGGGGGGAAATAATGAAAAACTGTTTTTT
-,TRBD1,TRBV10-1,TRBJ2-3,CASSFDRGLTDTQYF,TGCGCCAGCAGTTTTGACAGGGGGCTGACAGATACGCAGTATTTT
-,-,TRBV28,TRBJ2-5,CASSLQEETQYF,TGTGCCAGCAGTCTGCAGGAAGAGACCCAGTACTTC
-,-,TRBV9,TRBJ2-3,CASSIRSTSTDTQYF,TGTGCCAGCAGCATCAGGTCCACTAGCACAGATACGCAGTATTTT
-,-,TRBV9,TRBJ1-2,CASSTTGMGYGYTF,TGTGCCAGCAGCACTACAGGGATGGGGTATGGCTACACCTTC
once,-,TRBV5-5,TRBJ2-5,CASSLAMQGIGETQYF,TGTGCCAGCAGCTTGGCCATGCAGGGTATAGGAGAGACCCAGTACTTC
-,TRBD1,TRBV7-3,TRBJ1-1,CASSSATGGWTEAFF,TGTGCCAGCAGCTCGGCCACAGGGGGTTGGACTGAAGCTTTCTTT
-,-,TRBV19,TRBJ2-4,CASLQPGIGNIQYF,TGTGCCAGTCTCCAACCAGGGATAGGAAACATTCAGTACTTC
-,TRBD1,TRBV12-3/TRBV12-4,TRBJ1-2,CASSGQGRYGYTF,TGTGCCAGCAGTGGACAGGGGCGTTATGGCTACACCTTC
-,-,TRBV7-3,TRBJ1-1,CASSSAGDTEAFF,TGTGCCAGCAGCTCAGCAGGGGACACTGAAGCTTTCTTT
-,TRBD1,TRBV6-6,TRBJ1-2,CASSSKGQGAGGYTF,TGTGCCAGCAGTTCTAAAGGACAGGGGGCAGGTGGCTACACCTTC
-,TRBD1,TRBV30,TRBJ2-7,CAWNSVQGSEQYF,TGTGCCTGGAATTCTGTACAGGGGTCCGAGCAGTACTTC
-,-,TRBV9,TRBJ2-3,CASSQTTSTDTQYF,TGTGCCAGCAGCCAAACCACTAGCACAGATACGCAGTATTTT
-,TRBD1,TRBV28,TRBJ1-1,CASRNRGLGAFF,TGTGCCAGCAGAAACAGGGGGCTTGGAGCTTTCTTT
-,TRBD1,TRBV24-1,TRBJ2-1,CATSDFRGETGVYNEQFF,TGTGCCACCAGTGATTTTAGGGGTGAGACAGGGGTTTACAATGAGCAGTTCTTC
-,-,TRBV7-2,TRBJ2-3,CASSLALEGDTQYF,TGTGCCAGCAGCTTGGCCCTGGAGGGAGATACGCAGTATTTT
-,-,TRBV7-9,TRBJ1-5,CASSLSGGYSNQPQHF,TGTGCCAGCAGCTTATCGGGGGGGTATAGCAATCAGCCCCAGCATTTT
-,TRBD2,TRBV18,TRBJ2-5,CASSPATSVQETQYF,TGTGCCAGCTCACCAGCTACTAGCGTCCAAGAGACCCAGTACTTC
few,TRBD1,TRBV6-2/TRBV6-3,TRBJ1-2,CASSPTGDYGYTF,TGTGCCAGCAGTCCGACAGGGGACTATGGCTACACCTTC
once,-,TRBV10-1,TRBJ2-2,CASSEQVTGELFF,TGCGCCAGCAGTGAGCAGGTCACCGGGGAGCTGTTTTTT
-,TRBD1,TRBV6-2/TRBV6-3,TRBJ1-2,CASSERQGSFNGYTF,TGTGCCAGCAGCGAAAGACAGGGGTCTTTCAATGGCTACACCTTC
-,TRBD2,TRBV6-6,TRBJ2-1,CASSRETSGRGYNEQFF,TGTGCCAGCAGTCGAGAGACTAGCGGGAGAGGGTACAATGAGCAGTTCTTC
-,-,TRBV28,TRBJ1-6,CASSFVGRDSPLHF,TGTGCCAGCAGTTTTGTGGGGAGGGATTCACCCCTCCACTTT
-,-,TRBV19,TRBJ1-1,CASSPPGAMDAFF,TGTGCCAGTAGCCCCCCAGGGGCGATGGATGCTTTCTTT
-,-,TRBV30,TRBJ1-2,CATETGNYGYTF,TGTGCTACTGAGACGGGGAACTATGGCTACACCTTC
few,-,TRBV5-4,TRBJ2-1,CASHGTGSSYNEQFF,TGTGCCAGCCACGGTACGGGGAGCTCCTACAATGAGCAGTTCTTC
-,-,TRBV28,TRBJ2-1,CASSARQVVGFEQFF,TGTGCCAGCAGTGCCCGACAGGTGGTAGGCTTTGAGCAGTTCTTC
-,-,TRBV5-1,TRBJ1-3,CASSSYGTNSGNTIYF,TGCGCCAGCAGCTCATACGGGACAAATTCTGGAAACACCATATATTTT
-,-,TRBV7-9,TRBJ2-1,CASSLDRALNEQFF,TGTGCCAGCAGCTTAGACCGAGCACTCAATGAGCAGTTCTTC
-,TRBD1,TRBV7-9,TRBJ1-2,CASSLDSRGRSYGYTF,TGTGCCAGCAGCTTAGATAGTAGGGGGCGTAGCTATGGCTACACCTTC
-,-,TRBV12-5,TRBJ2-7,CASGLAGYEQYF,TGTGCTAGTGGTTTGGCCGGTTACGAGCAGTACTTC
-,-,TRBV10-2,TRBJ2-1,CASSELPSNEQFF,TGCGCCAGCAGTGAGCTACCGAGTAATGAGCAGTTCTTC
-,-,TRBV27,TRBJ2-5,CASSVQGFGETQYF,TGTGCCAGCAGTGTCCAGGGTTTCGGGGAGACCCAGTACTTC
-,TRBD1,TRBV6-5,TRBJ1-5,CASSYRTGGQPQHF,TGTGCCAGCAGTTATAGGACAGGAGGACAGCCCCAGCATTTT
-,TRBD1,TRBV6-5,TRBJ2-3,CASSPGQGTDTQYF,TGTGCCAGCAGTCCGGGACAGGGAACAGATACGCAGTATTTT
-,-,TRBV6-2/TRBV6-3,TRBJ2-2,CASSQPGGKQNTGELFF,TGTGCCAGCAGTCAACCAGGGGGGAAACAGAACACCGGGGAGCTGTTTTTT
-,TRBD1,TRBV30,TRBJ1-1,CAWMQGGKAFF,TGTGCCTGGATGCAAGGGGGCAAAGCTTTCTTT
once,TRBD1,TRBV18,TRBJ1-4,CASSPRALTGGNEKLFF,TGTGCCAGCTCACCCCGGGCGTTGACAGGGGGAAATGAAAAACTGTTTTTT
-,-,TRBV19,TRBJ2-7,CASSIGRAYEQYF,TGTGCCAGTAGTATCGGCAGGGCCTACGAGCAGTACTTC
-,-,TRBV13,TRBJ1-2,CASSGGAAVYGYTF,TGTGCCAGCAGCGGAGGAGCAGCCGTCTATGGCTACACCTTC
-,-,TRBV6-5,TRBJ2-7,CASSQKNKFSYEQYF,TGTGCCAGCAGTCAAAAGAACAAGTTCTCCTACGAGCAGTACTTC
-,TRBD2,TRBV18,TRBJ2-5,CASSPPTSGGETQYF,TGTGCCAGCTCACCACCCACTAGCGGGGGGGAGACCCAGTACTTC
-,TRBD2,TRBV6-6,TRBJ2-1,CASSKLAGDGDEQFF,TGTGCCAGCAGCAAACTAGCGGGAGACGGAGATGAGCAGTTCTTC
-,TRBD1,TRBV4-2,TRBJ1-1,CASSHGGTGENTEAFF,TGTGCCAGCAGCCATGGGGGGACAGGAGAGAACACTGAAGCTTTCTTT
-,-,TRBV4-1,TRBJ2-4,CASSQTPIAKNIQYF,TGCGCCAGCAGCCAAACTCCCATAGCCAAAAACATTCAGTACTTC
-,TRBD2,TRBV14,TRBJ2-5,CASSQLGLAEETQYF,TGTGCCAGCAGCCAATTAGGACTAGCGGAAGAGACCCAGTACTTC
-,-,TRBV15,TRBJ2-3,CATSRVARGWGGTDTQYF,TGTGCCACCAGCAGAGTGGCCCGAGGCTGGGGGGGCACAGATACGCAGTATTTT
once,-,TRBV6-5,TRBJ2-3,CALARQPTDTQYF,TGTGCCCTGGCTAGACAGCCGACAGATACGCAGTATTTT
many,TRBD2,TRBV11-2,TRBJ2-7,CASRSWGGIVYEQYF,TGTGCCAGCAGGTCGTGGGGAGGGATCGTCTACGAGCAGTACTTC
-,-,TRBV7-8,TRBJ1-2,CASTIDGARYGYTF,TGTGCCAGCACCATTGATGGAGCCCGCTATGGCTACACCTTC
-,-,TRBV10-2,TRBJ2-1,CASSEFSGNEQFF,TGCGCCAGCAGTGAGTTTAGTGGCAATGAGCAGTTCTTC
once,TRBD1,TRBV29-1,TRBJ1-2,CSGQGDLGYTF,TGCAGCGGACAGGGGGATCTTGGCTACACCTTC
-,-,TRBV18,TRBJ1-2,CASSPSGQTNYGYTF,TGTGCCAGCTCACCATCGGGACAAACTAACTATGGCTACACCTTC
-,-,TRBV6-5,TRBJ1-2,CASSSGAVDYGYTF,TGTGCCAGCAGTTCAGGGGCGGTTGACTATGGCTACACCTTC